The 21 T cell receptor beta chains below were found in one sample sequenced in a study of early T cells in non-severe SARS-CoV-2 infection. A single record per CDR3 protein comes from TCRdb applying MiXCR to the 5' RACE reads. The table has 60,000 to 80,000 distinct CDR3 sequences, 12% seen once. Source material: whole blood. Receptors originate from an adult who was a healthcare worker with PCR-confirmed SARS-CoV-2 infection or an uninfected control (not recorded which).

V gene TRBV27 combines with J gene TRBJ1-1; the match to TRBD1 covers 8 bases. Germline V gene lookup returns CDR1 MNHEY and CDR2 SMNVEV (reference sequence). This CDR3 is 14 amino acids long. The ends lost 5 bases at V and 6 bases at J; junction bases unmatched: 8. The CDR3 DNA reads TGTGCCAGCAGTATCTACAGGGGGGGCCCTGAAGCTTTCTTT. The encoded protein is CASSIYRGGPEAFF.

This clonotype was seen many times. The chain recombines TRBV28 with TRBJ1-1, with 8 bases fitting TRBD1. Germline-derived CDR1 and CDR2 are MDHEN and SYDVKM. The CDR3 has 13 amino acids. The J segment lost 7 bases and the V segment lost 3 bases, leaving 4 bases of the junction unmatched. The CDR3 loop reads CASSFTGGFEAFF. The CDR3 region has the DNA TGTGCCAGCAGTTTTACAGGGGGTTTTGAAGCTTTCTTT.

This clonotype was recorded many times. The chain uses TRBV20-1 and TRBJ2-3; 9 positions match TRBD2. The CDR3 sequence is 14 residues long. The ends lost 1 base at V and 11 bases at J; junction bases unmatched: 10. Germline V gives CDR1 DFQATT, CDR2 SNEGSKA (reference sequence). The CDR3 loop reads CSARGTSANPGQYF. In DNA, the CDR3 is TGCAGTGCTAGAGGGACTAGCGCCAACCCAGGGCAGTATTTT.

This clonotype turned up a few times. In DNA, the CDR3 is TGTGCCAGCAGCCCTAGCCCTTTCTCCTACAATGAGCAGTTCTTC. It is translated as CASSPSPFSYNEQFF. The genes are TRBV6-5 and TRBJ2-1; perhaps TRBD2 as D (5 bases). The germline gives CDR1 MNHEY, CDR2 SVGAGI. CDR3 length: 15 amino acids. Trimming stripped 6 bases from V and 0 bases from J, with 12 bases between.

This clonotype was seen ten or more times. In nucleotides, the CDR3 is TGTGCCACCAGTGAAACGACTAGCGGGAGAGCTGAGCAGTTCTTC. This codes for CATSETTSGRAEQFF. The chain is built from TRBV24-1 and TRBJ2-1; 12 nucleotides match TRBD2. The V and J ends lost 4 bases and 9 bases, in that order; junction bases with no gene match: 6. The length of the CDR3 is 15 residues. Germline-derived CDR1 and CDR2 are KGHDR and SFDVKD.

Many counts were recorded for this clonotype. The J gene is TRBJ1-3, the V gene TRBV7-9; no reliable D call. Germline assignment: CDR1 SEHNR and CDR2 FQNEAQ (reference sequence). The CDR3 spans 18 residues. Trimming left V 2 bases short and J 0 bases short, with 17 bases between. CDR3 in amino acids: CASSLSKLQIYSGNTIYF. In nucleotides, the CDR3 is TGTGCCAGCAGCTTAAGTAAGCTGCAGATTTACTCTGGAAACACCATATATTTT.

In its sample, this clonotype was seen many times. The chain combines TRBV7-2 with TRBJ2-1, with TRBD2 matching over 8 bases. The CDR3 consists of 15 residues. V dropped 6 bases and J dropped 6; count of bases not matched to a gene: 10. CDR1 is SGHTA and CDR2 is FQGNSA in the germline V gene. Here the CDR3 reads CASSVSASGLNEQFF. The CDR3 bases are TGTGCCAGCAGTGTTTCGGCTAGCGGGCTCAATGAGCAGTTCTTC.

The gene calls are TRBV23-1 and TRBJ2-7, with 11 nucleotides matching TRBD2. TRBV23-1 is an ORF for which the function is uncertain. This CDR3 contains 16 residues. V was pared by 1 base and J by 7 bases, with 9 bases of the junction left unmatched. CDR3 sequence reads: CASSQFEGTSGSEQYF. CDR3 in DNA: TGCGCCAGCAGTCAATTTGAGGGGACTAGCGGTTCAGAGCAGTACTTC.

This clonotype was recorded many times. J is TRBJ2-7 and V is TRBV10-3; tentative D call: TRBD2 (6 bases). Trimming cost V 10 bases and J 2 bases, with 18 bases left between them. The germline V gene has CDR1 ENHRY and CDR2 SYGVKD. The CDR3 extends over 14 amino acids. The CDR3 region is CATSPTSLTYEQYF. The CDR3 coding sequence is TGTGCCACCTCTCCGACTAGTCTAACCTACGAGCAGTACTTC.

V gene TRBV27 combines with J gene TRBJ2-7, with D unclear. CDR1 and CDR2 (germline): MNHEY, SMNVEV (reference sequence). The CDR3 has 11 amino acids. Between the trimmed V and J ends, which lost 4 bases and 5 bases, there was a span of 6 bases. CDR3 in DNA: TGTGCCAGCAGTTATTTGGACGAGCAGTACTTC. Protein: CASSYLDEQYF.

A few counts support this clonotype. CDR3 bases: TGTGCCAGCAGCTTGGCTAGACTAGTTTCGACCGGGGAGCTGTTTTTT. As protein: CASSLARLVSTGELFF. This sequence joins TRBV7-9 and TRBJ2-2, with D tentatively TRBD2 (6 bases). Germline CDR1 SEHNR, CDR2 FQNEAQ (reference sequence). Trimming removed 3 bases at V and 5 bases at J, with 16 bases between. The CDR3 is made up of 16 amino acids.

The chain has TRBV28 and TRBJ1-2, with TRBD1 matching over 8 bases. The CDR3 covers 14 residues. In germline, CDR1 is MDHEN, CDR2 SYDVKM. Losses at the gene ends were 5 bases for V and 7 bases for J; bases not matched to a gene: 9. This CDR3 reads CASSPPGGRSGYTF. The CDR3 DNA reads TGTGCCAGCAGTCCCCCAGGGGGCAGGAGTGGCTACACCTTC.

The chain combines TRBV11-2 with TRBJ1-4; no definite D call. Germline CDR1 is SGHAT and CDR2 is FQNNGV. The CDR3 spans 13 residues. Trimming removed 2 bases from V and 8 bases from J, with 9 bases in between. The CDR3 DNA sequence: TGTGCCAGCAGCTTAAATCCCACAGAAAAACTGTTTTTT. Protein sequence: CASSLNPTEKLFF.

This clonotype was counted a few times. The chain is built from TRBV2 and TRBJ2-5; no clear D. The CDR3 runs to 15 residues. CDR1 is SNHLY, CDR2 FYNNEI, per germline. The ends were cut back, 7 bases at V and 6 bases at J, with 21 bases in the middle. CDR3 protein: CASTPEAVVQKTQYF. CDR3 sequence (DNA): TGTGCCAGCACTCCAGAGGCAGTCGTGCAAAAGACCCAGTACTTC.

The chain uses TRBV28 and TRBJ2-1; possibly TRBD2 for D (6 bases). V lost 5 bases, J lost 6 bases, and 14 bases lay in between. The CDR3 runs to 14 residues. Germline V gene data show CDR1 as MDHEN and CDR2 as SYDVKM. CDR3 sequence (DNA): TGTGCCAGCAGTCTAATCCGGGACTTCAATGAGCAGTTCTTC. Its translation is CASSLIRDFNEQFF.

This chain connects TRBV28 to TRBJ1-5; D remains ambiguous. The CDR3 consists of 10 residues. With 5 bases removed from V and 11 bases from J, the gap between germline ends came to 7 bases. From germline, CDR1 is MDHEN and CDR2 SYDVKM. CDR3 sequence: CASSRRAQHF. DNA for the CDR3: TGTGCCAGCAGTCGCCGGGCCCAGCATTTT.

This clonotype showed up many times. The CDR3 coding sequence is TGCGCCAGCAGCTTGGAACTCACCGGGGAGCTGTTTTTT. Translation: CASSLELTGELFF. The chain recombines TRBV5-1 with TRBJ2-2; D call uncertain. The CDR3 totals 13 residues. Trimming pared 0 bases from V and 4 bases from J, leaving 4 bases between. Germline assignment: CDR1 SGHRS and CDR2 YFSETQ. Combining the CDR3 with reference TRBV5-1 and TRBJ2-2 gives the whole variable domain KAGVTQTPRYLIKTRGQQVTLSCSPISGHRSVSWYQQTPGQGLQFLFEYFSETQRNKGNFPGRFSGRQFSNSRSEMNVSTLELGDSALYLCASSLELTGELFFGEGSRLTVL.

At least ten counts were recorded for this clonotype. The chain combines TRBV30 with TRBJ2-1; TRBD2 might be the D (6 bases). With 0 bases removed from V and 9 bases from J, the gap between germline ends came to 18 bases. The CDR3 spans 15 residues. Germline CDR1 GTSNPN, CDR2 SVGIG (reference sequence). The CDR3 region is CAWSVRAGLKGEQFF. DNA of the CDR3: TGTGCCTGGAGTGTACGTGCGGGATTGAAGGGTGAGCAGTTCTTC.

As for this clonotype: At one of its ends the junction is not consistent with the germline gene, which may arise from a read error. The chain recombines TRBV3-1 with TRBJ2-7, with TRBD2 matching over 7 bases. There are 14 residues in the CDR3. Per germline, CDR1 LGHDT and CDR2 YNNKEL (reference sequence). The DNA for the CDR3 is TGTGCCAGCAACCAAAAGGGAGGGGTCTCCGAGCAGTACTTC. This codes for CASNQKGGVSEQYF.

V usage is TRBV24-1 and J usage is TRBJ2-3; D gene uncertain. The V gene's germline CDR1 is KGHDR and CDR2 SFDVKD. This CDR3 contains 12 residues. V was cut by 3 bases and J by 9 bases, with 9 bases left in between. CDR3 in amino acids: CATSDDLVTQYF. As DNA, the CDR3 is TGTGCCACCAGTGATGACCTAGTAACGCAGTATTTT.

This chain connects TRBV7-9 to TRBJ2-2; D call uncertain. Germline loops: CDR1 SEHNR, CDR2 FQNEAQ (reference sequence). Trimming left V 4 bases short and J 5 bases short, with 8 bases between. The CDR3 covers 13 residues. The CDR3 DNA reads TGTGCCAGCAGCTACGACGGGACCGGGGAGCTGTTTTTT. Encoded protein: CASSYDGTGELFF. The full variable domain, in which reference TRBV7-9 and TRBJ2-2 provide the parts outside the CDR3, is DTGVSQNPRHKITKRGQNVTFRCDPISEHNRLYWYRQTLGQGPEFLTYFQNEAQLEKSRLLSDRFSAERPKGSFSTLEIQRTEQGDSAMYLCASSYDGTGELFFGEGSRLTVL.